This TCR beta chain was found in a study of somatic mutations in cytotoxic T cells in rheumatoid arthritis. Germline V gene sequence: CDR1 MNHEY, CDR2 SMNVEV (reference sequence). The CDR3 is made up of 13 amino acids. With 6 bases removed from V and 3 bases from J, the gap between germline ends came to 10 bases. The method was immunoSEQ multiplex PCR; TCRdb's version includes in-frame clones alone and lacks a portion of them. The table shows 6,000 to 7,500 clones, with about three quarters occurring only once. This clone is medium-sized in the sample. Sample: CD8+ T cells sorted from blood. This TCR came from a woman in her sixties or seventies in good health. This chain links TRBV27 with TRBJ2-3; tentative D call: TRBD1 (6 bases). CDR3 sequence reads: CASSEGETDTQYF. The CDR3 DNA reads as TGTGCCAGCAGCGAGGGGGAAACAGATACGCAGTATTTT.